This T cell receptor (beta chain) was documented in a study of OX40 agonist ivuxolimab in advanced cancers. Study context: A diagnosis of hepatocellular carcinoma, melanoma, renal cell or head and neck cancer was present in dose-escalation patients. One hepatocellular carcinoma and a couple of cutaneous melanoma patients partially responded. Findings and caveats of the study: Antigen targets of the expanded peripheral T cells went undetermined.

Profiled with immunoSEQ multiplex PCR; TCRdb holds only in-frame clones, not every one. This table has 78,000 or so clones, 92% appearing once. This clone appeared once. Its antigen is unknown. Prior autoimmune disease or systemic immunosuppression barred patients. V lost 4 bases and J 4 bases, leaving 11 bases between the germline ends. The germline V gene has CDR1 LGHNT and CDR2 FRNRAP. This CDR3 is 13 amino acids long. The starting material was CD4+ or CD8+ T cells sorted from blood, obtained in a trial of the OX40 agonist ivuxolimab. The chain is built from TRBV12-5 and TRBJ2-7, with a weak D call TRBD2 (6 bases). The clonotype was recovered from an adult with an advanced solid tumor such as melanoma, head and neck, liver or kidney cancer. CDR3 in DNA: TGTGCTAGTGGTTCCGGGACTGGTTACGAGCAGTACTTC. Its protein product is CASGSGTGYEQYF.